The TCR beta chain under discussion was sequenced for a study of shared clonotypes between healthy human individuals (dated by TCRdb to the early 2020s). With regard to the full study: The cohort comprised a couple of women and a few men aged 18 to 49 years. For each donor, CD4 naive and CD4 memory were each given three plates, CD8 naive was given two plates, and CD8 memory was given one plate. To estimate repertoire size and how much clonotype sharing occurs between individuals, the study deeply sequenced the blood TCR repertoires of about 5 healthy adults. To increase sequencing depth and limit assay-specific biases, TCR repertoire library preparation and sequencing were carried out by different laboratories using diverse techniques. Between about 0.9 and 10 billion PBMCs per donor were obtained by leukapheresis. Overall results and qualifications from the work: Sharing across several donors was observed for around 4.8% of naive CD4, 3.5% of naive CD8, around 2.5% of memory CD4, and 0.4% of memory CD8 clonotypes. Larger estimated clonotype richness was generally found for naive subsets than for memory subsets. Pairwise subsampling indicated that sequencing depth was expected to affect the degree of clonotype sharing among donors. Because the study included a small number of donors, the genetic and exposure-history diversity represented was limited. Rarefaction of sorted-subset datasets indicated incomplete sequencing despite the large sequencing depth. Sampling was limited to blood, and TCR repertoires in tissue likely differ from TCR repertoires in blood. Higher generation probabilities were observed for clonotypes shared by all four sorted-subset donors than for non-shared clonotypes.

V is shortened by 3 bases, J by 7 bases, and the region joining them spans 17 bases. Looking up the germline V gene yields CDR1 SGDLS and CDR2 YYNGEE. CDR3 length: 15 amino acids, cysteine to phenylalanine. Only the CDR3 region is kept as DNA, spanning 45 bases read in frame from base 1. TCR CDR3 regions were amplified from genomic DNA by multiplex PCR using the deep immunoSEQ assay. Extracted genomic DNA from each cell subset was distributed evenly across all wells of several immunoSEQ 96-well plates, and each plate was treated as a replicate. For sorted subsets, each replicate PCR was loaded with approximately 0.2 ug genomic DNA, equivalent to 25,000 to 35,000 T cell genomes. Purified libraries were quantified with a Qubit 3.0 fluorometer, sized on a Bioanalyzer 2100, and re-quantified with the KAPA Library Quantification kit. Every immunoSEQ 96-well plate was sequenced on a dedicated single-read 150-cycle Illumina NextSeq 550 flow cell. Per the original workflow: The immunoSEQ output contained only junctional sequences without quality scores, so filtering could not match that applied to full-length reads. To assign V/J genes and CDR3, sequences were annotated using PyIR, a Python wrapper for IgBLAST v1.9, with IMGT germline references. Reads were filtered out if the reads had weak V/J assignments (E-value above 1e-6), no CDR3, stop codons, out-of-frame junctions, or ambiguous translated residues. A V3J clonotype was defined by an identical inferred V gene, J gene, and CDR3 amino acid sequence. To compute the percentage overlap between repertoires, the number of shared unique clonotypes was divided by the size of the smaller repertoire. Repertoire richness was assessed with RTK rarefaction, the Chao1 estimator, and Recon v2.1 estimates of unobserved clonotypes. For all TCRbeta clonotypes obtained by the gDNA method from a few donors, generation probabilities were computed with OLGA. Held by TCRdb, this immuneACCESS table contains in-frame sequences only and omits some clones. Under half of the omission traces to an unresolved V gene where checked; the cause of the rest is unknown. V, J and clone size derive from that table, while D and trimming were established from the DNA sequence. The sample table lists some 2.1 million clones, just under 95% of them with a count of one. The ten top clones hold approximately 1.6% of the sample.

CD8 naive samples were CD45RO-negative cells positively selected for CCR7, giving a CD45RA+CCR7+ population that excluded TemRA cells. Donors were healthy HIV-negative adults with no recently reported acute infections or vaccinations. All donors were Caucasian adults living in Nashville, Tennessee, USA. After blood collection by leukapheresis, PBMCs were isolated using Ficoll-Histopaque density gradient centrifugation and then cryopreserved in the vapor phase of liquid nitrogen. Analytical flow cytometry was used to check the purity and quantity of each magnetically sorted T cell population. Each sorted fraction had its genomic DNA isolated and then quantified by UV absorbance on a Nanodrop 2000c. This clone appeared a single time. Its recognized antigen is unknown. The record has no base qualities; no much larger clone is one base away.

The V and J segments used are TRBV9 and TRBJ1-5; no confident D gene assignment can be made. Sequencing was done on a sample of naive CD8+ T cells from PBMCs. Per the publication, the cell subset or site label means: CD45RA+CCR7+. This sequence was found in a man aged 18 to 30 in good health. Some clones in this sample may be carry-over from other donors' samples. The CDR3 has the sequence CASSARGRMDQPQHF. The nucleotide sequence is given as TGTGCCAGCAGCGCCCGCGGTAGGATGGACCAGCCCCAGCATTTT. The variable domain in full, with residues beyond the CDR3 obtained from the reference TRBV9 and TRBJ1-5 genes, is DSGVTQTPKHLITATGQRVTLRCSPRSGDLSVYWYQQSLDQGLQFLIQYYNGEERAKGNILERFSAQQFPDLHSELNLSSLELGDSALYFCASSARGRMDQPQHFGDGTRLSIL.